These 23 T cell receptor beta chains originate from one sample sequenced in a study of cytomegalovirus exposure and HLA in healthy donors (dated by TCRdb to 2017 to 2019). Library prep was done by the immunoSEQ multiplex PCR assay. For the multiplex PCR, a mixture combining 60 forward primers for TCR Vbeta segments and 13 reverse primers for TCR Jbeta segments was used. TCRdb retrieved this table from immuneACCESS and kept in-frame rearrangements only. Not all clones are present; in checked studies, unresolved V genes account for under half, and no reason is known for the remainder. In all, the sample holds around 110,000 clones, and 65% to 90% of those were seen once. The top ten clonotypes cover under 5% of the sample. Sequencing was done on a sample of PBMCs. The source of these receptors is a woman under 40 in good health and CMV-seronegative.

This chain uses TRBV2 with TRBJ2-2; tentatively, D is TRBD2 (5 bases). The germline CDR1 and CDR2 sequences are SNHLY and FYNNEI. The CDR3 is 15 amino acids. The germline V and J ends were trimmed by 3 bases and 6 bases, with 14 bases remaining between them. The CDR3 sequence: CASSDYPEVAGELFF. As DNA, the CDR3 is TGTGCCAGCAGTGACTATCCGGAGGTTGCCGGGGAGCTGTTTTTT.

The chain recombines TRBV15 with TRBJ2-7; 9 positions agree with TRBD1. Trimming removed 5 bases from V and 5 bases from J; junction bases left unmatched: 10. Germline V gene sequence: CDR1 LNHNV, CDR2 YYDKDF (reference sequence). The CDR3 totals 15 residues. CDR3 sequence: CATSLAGTGIDEQYF. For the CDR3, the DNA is TGTGCCACCAGCCTCGCCGGGACAGGGATAGACGAGCAGTACTTC.

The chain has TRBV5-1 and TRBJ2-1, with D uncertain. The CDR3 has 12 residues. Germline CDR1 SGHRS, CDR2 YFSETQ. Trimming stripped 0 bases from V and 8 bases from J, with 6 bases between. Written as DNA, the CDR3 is TGCGCCAGCAGCTTGGGGAGAGATGAGCAGTTCTTC. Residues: CASSLGRDEQFF. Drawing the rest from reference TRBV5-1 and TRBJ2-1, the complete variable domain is KAGVTQTPRYLIKTRGQQVTLSCSPISGHRSVSWYQQTPGQGLQFLFEYFSETQRNKGNFPGRFSGRQFSNSRSEMNVSTLELGDSALYLCASSLGRDEQFFGPGTRLTVL.

The CDR3 protein is CASSLFGPTGELFF. The CDR3 DNA reads TGTGCCAGCAGCTTATTCGGTCCCACCGGGGAGCTGTTTTTT. The chain carries TRBV7-9 and TRBJ2-2; D gene uncertain. CDR1 and CDR2 from the germline V gene are SEHNR and FQNEAQ (reference sequence). The V end was cut by 2 bases, the J end by 4 bases, with 8 bases between. The CDR3 loop spans 14 amino acids. Based on the CDR3 plus reference TRBV7-9 and TRBJ2-2, the full variable domain is DTGVSQNPRHKITKRGQNVTFRCDPISEHNRLYWYRQTLGQGPEFLTYFQNEAQLEKSRLLSDRFSAERPKGSFSTLEIQRTEQGDSAMYLCASSLFGPTGELFFGEGSRLTVL.

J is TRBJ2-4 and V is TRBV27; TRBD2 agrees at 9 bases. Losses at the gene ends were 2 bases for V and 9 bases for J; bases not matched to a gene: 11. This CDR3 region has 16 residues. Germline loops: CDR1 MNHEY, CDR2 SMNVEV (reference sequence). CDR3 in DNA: TGTGCCAGCAGTTTAGAAGCGGGAGGCCCTCGGGGCATTCAGTACTTC. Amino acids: CASSLEAGGPRGIQYF.

The CDR3 DNA is TGTGCCAGCAGCGCCTCCTTCGGGGGGGGCCACGAGCAGTACTTC. As protein: CASSASFGGGHEQYF. The V call is TRBV9, the J call TRBJ2-5; 8 positions match TRBD2. The DNA end lines up better with TRBJ2-7; the J call may be wrong. The CDR3 totals 15 residues. Germline V CDR1 and CDR2: SGDLS, YYNGEE.

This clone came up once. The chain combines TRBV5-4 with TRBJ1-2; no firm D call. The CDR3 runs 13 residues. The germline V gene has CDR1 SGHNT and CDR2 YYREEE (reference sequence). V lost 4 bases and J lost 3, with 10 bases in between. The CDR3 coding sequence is TGTGCCAGCAGCCTTCGCGTAGACTATGGCTACACCTTC. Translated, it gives CASSLRVDYGYTF.

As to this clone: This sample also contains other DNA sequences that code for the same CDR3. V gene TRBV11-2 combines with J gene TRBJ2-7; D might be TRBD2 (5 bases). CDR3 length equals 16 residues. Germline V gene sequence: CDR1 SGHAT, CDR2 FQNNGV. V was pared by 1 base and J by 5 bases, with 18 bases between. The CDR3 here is CASSLAFGGSPHEQYF. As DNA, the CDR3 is TGTGCCAGCAGCTTAGCATTCGGCGGGTCCCCCCACGAGCAGTACTTC.

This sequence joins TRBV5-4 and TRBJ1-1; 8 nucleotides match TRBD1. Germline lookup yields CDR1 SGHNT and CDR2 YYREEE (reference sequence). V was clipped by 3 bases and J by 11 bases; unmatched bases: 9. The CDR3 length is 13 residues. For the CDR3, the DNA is TGTGCCAGCAGCTCACCACCAGGGGGCGGGGCTTTCTTT. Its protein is CASSSPPGGGAFF.

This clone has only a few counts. CDR3 sequence (DNA): TGTGCCTGGAGTCTCCAGGAGGAGTATGGCTACACCTTC. Translated, it gives CAWSLQEEYGYTF. The chain carries TRBV30 and TRBJ1-2; D not resolved. Looked up from germline, CDR1 is GTSNPN and CDR2 is SVGIG (reference sequence). This CDR3 is built from 13 residues. The germline V and J ends were trimmed by 2 bases and 5 bases, with 12 bases remaining between them.

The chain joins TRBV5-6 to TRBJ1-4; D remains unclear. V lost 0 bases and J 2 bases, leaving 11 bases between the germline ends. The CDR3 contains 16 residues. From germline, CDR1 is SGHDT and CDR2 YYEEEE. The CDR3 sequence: CASSLANTGTNEKLFF. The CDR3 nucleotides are TGTGCCAGCAGCTTGGCCAATACGGGGACTAATGAAAAACTGTTTTTT. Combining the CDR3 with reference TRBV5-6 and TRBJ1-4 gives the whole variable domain DAGVTQSPTHLIKTRGQQVTLRCSPKSGHDTVSWYQQALGQGPQFIFQYYEEEERQRGNFPDRFSGHQFPNYSSELNVNALLLGDSALYLCASSLANTGTNEKLFFGSGTQLSVL.

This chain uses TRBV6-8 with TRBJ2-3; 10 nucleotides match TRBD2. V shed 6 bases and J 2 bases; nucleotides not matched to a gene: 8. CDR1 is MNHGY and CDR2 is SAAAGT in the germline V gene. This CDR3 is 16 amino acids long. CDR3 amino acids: CASRPGTSEFTDTQYF. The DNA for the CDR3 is TGTGCCAGCAGACCCGGGACTAGCGAGTTCACAGATACGCAGTATTTT.

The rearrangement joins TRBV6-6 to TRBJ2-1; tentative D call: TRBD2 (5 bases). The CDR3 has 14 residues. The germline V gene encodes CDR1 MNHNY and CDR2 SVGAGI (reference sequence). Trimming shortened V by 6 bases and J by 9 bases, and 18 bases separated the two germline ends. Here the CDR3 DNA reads TGTGCCAGCAGCCGGCAAGGACTGTCGTTTGAGCAGTTCTTC. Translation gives CASSRQGLSFEQFF.

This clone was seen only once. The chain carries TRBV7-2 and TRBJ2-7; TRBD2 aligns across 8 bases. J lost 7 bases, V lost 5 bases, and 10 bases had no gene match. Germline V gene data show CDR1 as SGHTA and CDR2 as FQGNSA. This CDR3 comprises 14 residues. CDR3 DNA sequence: TGTGCCAGCAGCCGCGCGGGGGGAGTGGGGGAGCAGTACTTC. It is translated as CASSRAGGVGEQYF.

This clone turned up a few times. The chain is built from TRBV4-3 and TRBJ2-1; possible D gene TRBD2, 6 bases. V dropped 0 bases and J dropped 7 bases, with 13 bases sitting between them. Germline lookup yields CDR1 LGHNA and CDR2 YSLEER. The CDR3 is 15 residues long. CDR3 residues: CASSQDRRGINEQFF. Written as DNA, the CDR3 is TGCGCCAGCAGCCAAGATAGGCGGGGAATAAATGAGCAGTTCTTC.

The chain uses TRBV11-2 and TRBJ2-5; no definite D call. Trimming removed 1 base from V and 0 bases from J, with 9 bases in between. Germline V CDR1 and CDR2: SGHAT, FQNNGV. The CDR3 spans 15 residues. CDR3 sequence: CASSLGARNQETQYF. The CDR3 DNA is TGTGCCAGCAGCTTAGGGGCCAGGAACCAAGAGACCCAGTACTTC.

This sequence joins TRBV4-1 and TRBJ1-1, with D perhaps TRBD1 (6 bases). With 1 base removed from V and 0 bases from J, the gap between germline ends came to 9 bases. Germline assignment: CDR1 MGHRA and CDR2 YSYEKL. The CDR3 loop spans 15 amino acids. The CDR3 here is CASSQGAGVNTEAFF. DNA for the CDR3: TGCGCCAGCAGCCAAGGGGCAGGGGTGAACACTGAAGCTTTCTTT.

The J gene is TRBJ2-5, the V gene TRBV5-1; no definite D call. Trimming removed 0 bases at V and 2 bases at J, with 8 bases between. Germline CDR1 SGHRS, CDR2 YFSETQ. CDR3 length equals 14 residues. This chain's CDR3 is CASSLVPTQETQYF. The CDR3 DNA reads TGCGCCAGCAGCTTGGTCCCAACACAAGAGACCCAGTACTTC.

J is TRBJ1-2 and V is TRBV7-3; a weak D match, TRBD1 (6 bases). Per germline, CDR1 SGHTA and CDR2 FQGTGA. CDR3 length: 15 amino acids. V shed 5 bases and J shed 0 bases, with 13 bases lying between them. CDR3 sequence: CASSPPDRANYGYTF. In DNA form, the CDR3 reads TGTGCCAGCAGCCCGCCGGACAGAGCTAACTATGGCTACACCTTC.

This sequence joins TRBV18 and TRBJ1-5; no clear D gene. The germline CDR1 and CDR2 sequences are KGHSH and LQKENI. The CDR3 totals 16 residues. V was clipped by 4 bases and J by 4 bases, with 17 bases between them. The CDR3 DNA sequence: TGTGCCAGCTCACTTCTCTCAGGCCAGAGTAATCAGCCCCAGCATTTT. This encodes CASSLLSGQSNQPQHF.

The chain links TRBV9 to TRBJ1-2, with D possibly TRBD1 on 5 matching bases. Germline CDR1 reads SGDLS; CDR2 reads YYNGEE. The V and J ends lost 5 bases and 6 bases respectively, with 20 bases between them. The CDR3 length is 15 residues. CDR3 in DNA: TGTGCCAGCAGTCCCCACCCGGGGGGGGAAAATGGCTACACCTTC. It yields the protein CASSPHPGGENGYTF.

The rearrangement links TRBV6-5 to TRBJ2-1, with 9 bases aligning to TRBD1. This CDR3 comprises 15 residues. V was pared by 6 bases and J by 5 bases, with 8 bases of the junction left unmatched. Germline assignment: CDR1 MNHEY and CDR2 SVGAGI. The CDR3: CASSPGTGSNNEQFF. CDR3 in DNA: TGTGCCAGCAGCCCCGGGACAGGGAGTAACAATGAGCAGTTCTTC.

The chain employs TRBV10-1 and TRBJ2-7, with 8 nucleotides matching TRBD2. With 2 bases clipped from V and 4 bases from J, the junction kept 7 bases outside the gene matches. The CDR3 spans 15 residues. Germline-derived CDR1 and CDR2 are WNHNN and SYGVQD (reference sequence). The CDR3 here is CASSERLAGMYEQYF. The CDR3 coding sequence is TGCGCCAGCAGTGAGAGGCTAGCGGGTATGTACGAGCAGTACTTC.